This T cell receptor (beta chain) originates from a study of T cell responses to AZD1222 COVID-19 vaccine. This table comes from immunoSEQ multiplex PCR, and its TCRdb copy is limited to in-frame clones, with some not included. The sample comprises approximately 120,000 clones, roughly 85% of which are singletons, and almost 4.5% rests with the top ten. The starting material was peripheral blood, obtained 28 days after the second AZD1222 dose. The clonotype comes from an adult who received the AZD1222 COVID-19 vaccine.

DNA of the CDR3: TGTGCCAGCAGTTACTCAAACAGGGGGGCCTATGGCTACACCTTC. Translation gives CASSYSNRGAYGYTF. V and J are TRBV6-5 and TRBJ1-2, with 8 bases identical to TRBD1. The ends lost 0 bases at V and 4 bases at J; junction bases unmatched: 4. The length of the CDR3 is 15 residues. The V gene's germline CDR1 is MNHEY and CDR2 SVGAGI.